This T cell receptor (beta chain) was profiled in a study of cytomegalovirus exposure and HLA in healthy donors (dated 2017 in TCRdb). At the level of the whole study: According to an earlier analysis of a few hundred of the donors, about 170 million T cells yielded 120 million or so unique TCR beta sequences and 276 Gb of sequence data. Every repertoire in the discovery cohort had been generated on one and the same sequencing platform. The study aimed to test whether signatures of past pathogen exposure could be identified by cataloging public T cell receptors. Typing coverage varied by locus: about 620-630 donors for A, B, C, DRB1 and DQB1; more than 500 for DQA1; about 590 for DPA1; more than 450 for DPB1. HLA typing covered class I and class II loci at four-digit resolution. A later genetic analysis used genome-wide SNP genotypes for 398 of the 666 donors, treating that subset as a discovery cohort. Donor age, sex, ethnicity and CMV serostatus were compiled alongside the repertoire data. Of the roughly 400 genotyped donors, 81% fell in the genetic ancestry cluster associated with self-reported Caucasian donors. Five DR-DQ haplotypes were handled as single units for association and clustering because linkage in the cohort was strong. To decide whether each TCR beta V gene segment behaved as functional or pseudogenic, an earlier analysis of approximately 600 of the donors relied on high-throughput TCR beta sequencing. The T cell repertoires of roughly 660 subjects were profiled by immunosequencing and related to cytomegalovirus serostatus. Besides the first cohort of more than 650 subjects, a separate validation cohort made up of around 120 different subjects was used. High-throughput TCR immunosequencing, statistical association of individual TCRs with disease status, and machine learning were combined to predict cytomegalovirus infection status. Roughly 300 gigabases of sequencing data and around 88 million unique TCR sequences made up an early release that covered some 640 HLA-typed donors. In a later analysis, previously published TCR beta repertoires from more than 500 donors were re-analyzed and high-resolution HLA genotyping was added so that TCR occurrence patterns could be studied. Rather than drawing on any new phenotypic data, the later analysis identified candidate immune exposures from TCR beta sequences and the way those sequences occurred across donors. On average, roughly 250,000 unique TCR beta nucleotide sequences were sequenced per donor among a few hundred genotyped donors of the cohort, with roughly 19% of those sequences being non-productive.

As to this clone: Its antigen target is currently unknown. Qualities for individual bases were not recorded, and no much larger clone is one base off.

The cohort was made up of 650 to 700 healthy bone marrow donors. At the time of sampling, every cohort member was nominally healthy, though immune exposures that went unrecorded were likely present. The donor tested CMV seropositive and was one of the 289 seropositive cohort members. A peripheral blood sample was collected from each donor, and TCR beta sequencing was performed on peripheral blood mononuclear cells. Genomic DNA was extracted from the blood cell samples with the Qiagen DNeasy Blood Extraction Kit. What the work shows at the level of the full study, not this receptor alone: A later genetic analysis associated a missense DCLRE1C variant with V-gene and J-gene trimming of TCR beta chains, and an independent cohort replicated the association. Presence/absence analyses assumed roughly uniform sequencing depth across donors, an assumption that may not hold. Strong co-occurrence of HLA alleles, especially DR and DQ, made assigning TCR associations to individual alleles difficult. Most TCR sequences were seen in very few donors, while some public TCRs were found in many individuals. Most CMV-associated TCR beta chains appeared to be HLA-restricted in a later analysis, and the HLA associations seemed to be driven largely by CMV exposure. A cluster of highly shared sequence variants was judged likely to be a technical artifact of the sequencing pipeline. It was suggested by the authors that the approach could potentially be generalized to other disease states and immunological phenotypes. According to a later analysis, TCR association rates differed among HLA loci, with DRB1 alleles showing the most associated TCRs and HLA-C alleles showing the fewest. In a later analysis, about 17,000 TCR beta sequences were associated with specific HLA alleles at a false discovery rate of 0.05. The study gave a list of 150 to 200 TCR beta chains associated with cytomegalovirus. A further reported finding was that TCR beta sequences accurately predicted the HLA-A and HLA-B alleles for most subjects in the first cohort. Fewer than 20 rarely observed V segments, including chromosome 9 orphons, were excluded from the earlier analysis of several hundred of the donors because counts were too low. The classifier was reported to diagnose cytomegalovirus status with high specificity and sensitivity in both the original cohort and the validation cohort. The only immune exposure information available for the cohort was CMV serostatus. Because HLA typing was missing for some donors at each locus, association tests included only the typed subset. Several of the top co-occurrence clusters appeared to be linked to parvovirus B19, influenza, CMV and Epstein-Barr virus, according to a later analysis. A later genetic analysis reported fewer N-insertions in productive TCRs among donors in an Asian-associated ancestry cluster than the approximately 700-donor mean. A few of the identified cytomegalovirus-associated TCR beta chains were confirmed in vitro to be specific for cytomegalovirus antigens. In an earlier analysis of over 550 of the donors, most TCR beta V segments were observed in productive rearrangements about 90% or about 30% of the time, broadly matching IMGT annotations. Correlated functional status among segregating V segments might be attributable to linkage disequilibrium, but an unknown experimental factor could not be ruled out. Only TCR beta chains were sequenced in this cohort, and the absence of alpha or paired-chain data limited detectable features. Compared with equally common non-associated chains, HLA-associated TCR beta chains in a later analysis were more clonally expanded and had lower generation probabilities.

Library prep was done by the immunoSEQ multiplex PCR assay. For the multiplex PCR, a mixture combining 60 forward primers for TCR Vbeta segments and 13 reverse primers for TCR Jbeta segments was used. The CDR3 region of rearranged TCR beta genes was amplified from genomic DNA by a multiplex PCR assay. The Illumina HiSeq System was used to sequence the amplified TCR beta libraries as 87-base-pair reads. The source study handled its data this way. Across the 700 or so repertoires, a later analysis counted 60 million to 90 million unique TCR beta chains, roughly 11 million of which were shared by at least two donors. Raw reads were error-corrected and collapsed into unique sequences with a nearest-neighbor algorithm that merged closely related sequences to remove PCR and sequencing errors. V, D and J gene segments were assigned by aligning CDR3 sequences to IMGT reference sequences. For a sequence to be retained, a match of at least six nucleotides to both a V gene segment and a J gene segment was required. A rearrangement was called productive if the CDR3 had no stop codons and remained in frame with V and J, and every other rearrangement was called non-productive. CDR3 was defined by IMGT convention, running from the second conserved V-encoded cysteine to the conserved J-encoded phenylalanine. The earlier analysis of 587 of the donors excluded sequences that lacked an unambiguous match to a single V gene segment. An earlier analysis of just under 600 of the donors called V segments functional above 56.7% productive rearrangements and segregating when the between-donor standard deviation exceeded 5%. A statistical classification framework was developed to diagnose cytomegalovirus status using the catalog of TCR beta chain sequences. A later analysis assigned V and J genes by comparing TCR nucleotide sequences with IMGT/GENE-DB human TR gene sequences. The TCRdist pipeline was used in a later analysis to assign CDR3 sequences and most-parsimonious VDJ recombination scenarios. In a later analysis, each TCR beta chain was defined by its CDR3 amino acid sequence together with its V-gene family, and reads lacking a unique V-gene family were excluded. In a later analysis, nearly 600 highly shared, low-generation-probability nucleotide sequences were removed to address suspected cross-contamination and a sequencing artifact. In a later analysis, a clonal expansion index was calculated for each public chain from normalized within-repertoire ranks of inferred template counts. In a later analysis, generation probabilities were computed using a VDJ recombination model fitted to out-of-frame rearrangements, and the results were checked against IGoR. A later analysis scored TCR-TCR, TCR-HLA and TCR-CMV co-occurrence with hypergeometric tests, applying a repertoire-size bias correction to TCR pairs. To estimate false discovery rates, a later analysis permuted the HLA or CMV assignments 20 times. A later analysis grouped co-occurring TCRs with DBSCAN, adding TCRdist sequence similarity when clustering within HLA-allele-positive subsets. Repertoires with fewer than 30,000 or more than 120,000 public chains were left out of co-occurrence clustering, as were a few repertoires with anomalous nucleotide sharing. This immuneACCESS table, as held by TCRdb, lists in-frame sequences with V and J called but not all clones. Of the missing ones, under half trace to an unresolved V gene in checked studies; the others have no known cause. V, J and clone size are those of that table, while D and trimming were read from the DNA. For this sample the table gives more than 60,000 clones, of which around 80% were detected only once. Under 20% of the sample lies in the top ten.

What was sequenced was PBMCs. This sequence was found in a man aged 70 or older in good health and CMV-seropositive.

The nucleotide sequence is TGTGCCAGCAGCTTCAGGACTAGCGGGAGCGGTGAGCAGTTCTTC. This codes for CASSFRTSGSGEQFF. The chain couples TRBV7-3 to TRBJ2-1; 13 middle bases align to TRBD2. The germline V and J ends show losses of 3 bases and 9 bases respectively, and no gene match explains 5 bases of the junction. Per the germline V gene, SGHTA is the CDR1 and FQGTGA is the CDR2. The CDR3 covers 15 residues, taking in both the cysteine and the phenylalanine. Only CDR3 DNA is held: 45 bases, read in frame from base 1.